Listed below are T cell receptor beta chains from one sample, sequenced in a study of T cells in Graves' hyperthyroidism and ophthalmopathy. TCRdb reprocessed the multiplex PCR reads via MiXCR and lists one record per CDR3 protein. Seen here are 89,000 or so distinct CDR3 sequences, roughly 37% observed once, and the top ten hold roughly 10%. The sequenced sample was peripheral blood or thyroid tissue (not recorded which). Every receptor here comes from a woman aged 25 to 45 with Graves' hyperthyroidism. The CDR3 runs from the conserved cysteine through the conserved F or W. Clone size is shown for a subset of rows, as once, few, many or a class of expanded clone.

once,13,TRBV7-6,CASSPGLALEQYF
many,13,TRBV13,CASSLLTNTEAFF
-,14,TRBV10-1,CASSEDRELDTQYF
-,14,TRBV7-9,CASSPQGNTGELFF
-,15,TRBV7-8,CASSFGTGVADTQYF
-,16,TRBV9,CASSVPGRGSDYEQYF
many,15,TRBV20-1,CSARVRASGTDTQYF
-,11,TRBV7-2,CVSSFSYEQYF
-,15,TRBV2,CASSGTGGRSYGYAF
many,16,TRBV6-5,CASSYSDRVTNYGYTF
many,15,TRBV3-1,CASSFQPTGGYEQYF
many,13,TRBV12-3/TRBV12-4,CASSRGRTGELFF
many,15,TRBV20-1,CSAREFGASSYEQYF
-,13,TRBV20-1,CSAAQGVEAEAFF
many,12,TRBV2,CACQQGRTEAFF
-,15,TRBV20-1,CSARDPSGTGHEQYF
many,19,TRBV7-8,CASSLEDSGLAYGTDTQYF
-,14,TRBV10-3,CAIGQGAPGNTIYF
many,13,TRBV10-3,CAISVVGLDEQYF
many,13,TRBV5-4,CASSRGTYDEQYF
-,15,TRBV10-2,CASSETSGRRETQYF
many,13,TRBV28,CASTPDGLLEAFF
many,15,TRBV20-1,CSAQTTGMGKETQYF
many,14,TRBV15,CATSRVGAGAEAFF
many,18,TRBV10-3,CATSGGTFELSGGGEAFF
many,14,TRBV14,CASSQMVAPGELFF
many,16,TRBV19,CASSIVTWGGNQPQHF
-,14,TRBV9,CASARVDSGETQYF
many,16,TRBV11-2,CASSLGGLGPGGEQYF
-,15,TRBV6-1,CASEGKAGGRNIQYF
-,14,TRBV12-3/TRBV12-4,CASSGGTSGGEQYF
-,16,TRBV25-1,CASSPRWLAGQETQYF
few,13,TRBV28,CASSLFELNTQYF
many,15,TRBV5-5,CASSSLSGEGNTIYF
few,18,TRBV28,CASSLGAGSRAVNTEAFF
-,16,TRBV27,CASRTNLGAGNEKLFF
-,15,TRBV4-2,CASSQASGGNQPQHF
-,13,TRBV7-8,CASSLEQLYGYTF
-,15,TRBV5-5,CASSPAGGQDEKLFF
-,18,TRBV7-8,CASSPSSETSGNVGTQYF
many,15,TRBV11-1,CASSSYPDGDTEAFF